These 4 T cell receptor beta chains were all obtained from the same sample, sequenced in a study of OX40 agonist ivuxolimab in advanced cancers. Sequenced by immunoSEQ multiplex PCR; TCRdb stores in-frame clones only, minus some. The sample consists of approximately 70,000 clones, around nine tenths of them appearing once. The sample in question was CD4+ or CD8+ T cells sorted from blood, obtained in a trial of the OX40 agonist ivuxolimab. The source is an adult with an advanced solid tumor such as melanoma, head and neck, liver or kidney cancer.

CDR3 sequence: CASSTYSPDRGRLITGANVLTF. The DNA for the CDR3 is TGCGCCAGCAGCACCTACTCTCCGGACAGGGGTAGGCTGATCACTGGGGCCAACGTCCTGACTTTC. The chain combines TRBV5-1 with TRBJ2-6, with 9 positions matching TRBD1. Germline loops: CDR1 SGHRS, CDR2 YFSETQ. The CDR3 length is 22 residues. The J segment lost 2 bases and the V segment lost 4 bases, leaving 22 bases of the junction unmatched.

This clone was seen more than once but under ten times. The chain couples TRBV2 to TRBJ1-5; the D is unclear. The CDR3 runs to 13 residues. The germline V and J ends were trimmed by 5 bases and 0 bases, with 5 bases remaining between them. The V gene's germline CDR1 is SNHLY and CDR2 FYNNEI. The CDR3 protein is CASSPYSNQPQHF. CDR3 nucleotide sequence: TGTGCCAGCAGTCCTTATAGCAATCAGCCCCAGCATTTT.

In the case of this clone: Other DNA sequences in this sample translate to the same CDR3. The chain is built from TRBV29-1 and TRBJ1-5; 8 bases fit TRBD1. The CDR3 is made up of 13 amino acids. Germline lookup yields CDR1 SQVTM and CDR2 ANQGSEA. J lost 5 bases, V lost 4 bases, and 4 bases had no gene match. The CDR3: CSVVGQGDQPQHF. The CDR3, as DNA: TGCAGCGTTGTTGGACAGGGCGATCAGCCCCAGCATTTT.

V is TRBV4-1 and J is TRBJ2-2; unclear D gene. The CDR3 loop spans 13 amino acids. Trimming removed 5 bases from V and 5 bases from J, with 9 bases in between. Germline values: CDR1 MGHRA, CDR2 YSYEKL. This CDR3 reads CASSEVLTGELFF. The CDR3, as DNA: TGCGCCAGCAGCGAGGTTCTGACCGGGGAGCTGTTTTTT.